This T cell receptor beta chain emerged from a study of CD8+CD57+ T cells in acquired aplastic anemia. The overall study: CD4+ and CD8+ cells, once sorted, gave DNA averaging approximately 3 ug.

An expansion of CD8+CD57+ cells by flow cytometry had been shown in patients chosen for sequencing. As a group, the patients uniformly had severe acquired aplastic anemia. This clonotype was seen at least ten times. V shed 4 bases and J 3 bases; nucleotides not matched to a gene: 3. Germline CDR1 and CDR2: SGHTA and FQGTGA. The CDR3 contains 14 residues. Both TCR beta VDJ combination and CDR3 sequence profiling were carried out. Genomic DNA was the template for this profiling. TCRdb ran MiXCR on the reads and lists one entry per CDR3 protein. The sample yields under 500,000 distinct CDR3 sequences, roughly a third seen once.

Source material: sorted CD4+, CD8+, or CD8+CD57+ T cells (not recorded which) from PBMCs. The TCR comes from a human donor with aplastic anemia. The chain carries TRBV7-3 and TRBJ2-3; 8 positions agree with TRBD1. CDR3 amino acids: CASSSGGWTDTQYF. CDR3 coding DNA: TGTGCCAGCAGCTCAGGGGGCTGGACAGATACGCAGTATTTT.